A selection of T cell receptor beta chains follows, all from one sample in a study of Ad26.COV2.S vaccination and SARS-CoV-2 variants. TCRdb's copy holds only in-frame clones and misses some; the assay was immunoSEQ multiplex PCR. The sample has 300,000 to 400,000 clones; 75% to 90% are singletons. The sequencing here drew on peripheral blood, taken in a trial of Ad26.COV2.S vaccine versus placebo. Receptors were obtained from a person between 18 and 59 years old who received the Ad26.COV2.S COVID-19 vaccine or a placebo. Both conserved end residues are part of each CDR3. The D gene is left open where the match is weak. Only part of the rows carry a size: once, few, many, or a class if the clone is expanded.

>TRBJ1-2|.|.|TRBV6-2/TRBV6-3
CASSPHTGNYGYTF
TGTGCCAGCAGTCCCCATACAGGGAACTATGGCTACACCTTC
>TRBJ1-6|.|.|TRBV5-1
CASSSGQGNSPLHF
TGCGCCAGCAGCTCAGGGCAGGGCAATTCACCCCTCCACTTT
>TRBJ2-7|few|.|TRBV10-2
CASSGVPRATYEQYF
TGCGCCAGCTCGGGTGTGCCCAGGGCCACCTACGAGCAGTACTTC
>TRBJ1-2|.|.|TRBV29-1
CSVEPGSGYTF
TGCAGCGTTGAACCAGGGTCTGGCTACACCTTC
>TRBJ2-7|once|TRBD1|TRBV5-1
CASSLFDRAHEQYF
TGCGCCAGCAGCTTGTTTGACAGGGCCCACGAGCAGTACTTC
>TRBJ2-1|.|.|TRBV6-2/TRBV6-3
CASSNQGGEQFF
TGTGCCAGCAGCAATCAGGGTGGAGAGCAGTTCTTC
>TRBJ2-5|.|TRBD1|TRBV5-1
CASSLGQGAHIETQYF
TGCGCCAGCAGCTTGGGACAGGGGGCGCATATCGAGACCCAGTACTTC
>TRBJ2-1|once|TRBD1|TRBV7-2
CASGGQAYNEQFF
TGTGCCAGCGGGGGACAGGCCTACAATGAGCAGTTCTTC
>TRBJ1-6|.|TRBD1|TRBV6-5
CASSPGTGDSPLHF
TGTGCCAGCAGCCCAGGGACAGGGGATTCACCCCTCCACTTT
>TRBJ1-4|.|.|TRBV29-1
CSVTGPTNEKLFF
TGCAGCGTTACAGGGCCAACTAATGAAAAACTGTTTTTT
>TRBJ2-3|few|.|TRBV19
CASSVGGLGGPDTQYF
TGTGCCAGTAGTGTAGGGGGACTTGGCGGACCCGATACGCAGTATTTT
>TRBJ2-2|.|.|TRBV11-2
CASSLIKGPPGGELFF
TGTGCCAGCAGCTTAATTAAAGGACCCCCGGGCGGGGAGCTGTTTTTT
>TRBJ1-4|few|.|TRBV24-1
CATSDLQAEGEKLFF
TGTGCCACCAGTGATTTGCAAGCCGAGGGTGAAAAACTGTTTTTT
>TRBJ1-2|.|.|TRBV28
CASSLPAYGYTF
TGTGCCAGCAGTTTACCTGCCTATGGCTACACCTTC
>TRBJ1-5|.|.|TRBV19
CASSPMRAGNQPQHF
TGTGCCAGTAGTCCCATGAGGGCGGGCAATCAGCCCCAGCATTTT
>TRBJ1-1|few|.|TRBV18
CASSPYGMNTEAFF
TGTGCCAGCTCACCATACGGCATGAACACTGAAGCTTTCTTT
>TRBJ1-1|few|TRBD1|TRBV5-1
CASTPLGRGAETEAFF
TGCGCCAGCACCCCCTTGGGCAGGGGGGCGGAAACTGAAGCTTTCTTT
>TRBJ1-2|.|.|TRBV28
CASSFFDSTSNYGYTF
TGTGCCAGCAGTTTTTTCGACAGCACTTCTAACTATGGCTACACCTTC
>TRBJ2-7|.|TRBD2|TRBV7-2
CASSLGGSRTYEQYF
TGTGCCAGCAGCTTGGGCGGGAGTAGAACCTACGAGCAGTACTTC
>TRBJ2-7|.|.|TRBV19
CASSKVYGGSYEQYF
TGTGCCAGTAGTAAGGTGTACGGGGGCTCCTACGAGCAGTACTTC
>TRBJ1-2|.|.|TRBV12-3/TRBV12-4
CASSFQGSAGYTF
TGTGCCAGCAGTTTTCAGGGAAGTGCTGGCTACACCTTC
>TRBJ1-5|.|.|TRBV28
CASSNRGNQPQHF
TGTGCCAGCAGCAACAGGGGCAATCAGCCCCAGCATTTT
>TRBJ2-7|.|TRBD1|TRBV6-2/TRBV6-3
CASTPAPGQGYHEQYF
TGTGCCAGCACCCCGGCCCCGGGACAGGGGTACCACGAGCAGTACTTC
>TRBJ2-2|few|TRBD2|TRBV28
CASRLLAENTGELFF
TGTGCCAGCAGATTACTAGCGGAAAACACCGGGGAGCTGTTTTTT
>TRBJ1-5|.|.|TRBV28
CASSPAVRVYGQPQHF
TGTGCCAGCAGTCCCGCAGTGAGGGTTTATGGTCAGCCCCAGCATTTT
>TRBJ2-5|.|.|TRBV24-1
CATSRPGGETQYF
TGTGCCACCAGCCGCCCCGGTGGGGAGACCCAGTACTTC
>TRBJ1-4|.|.|TRBV10-1
CASSEAGEGEKLFF
TGCGCCAGCAGTGAGGCAGGCGAGGGAGAAAAACTGTTTTTT